This TCR beta chain was identified during a study of CD8+ T cells in alopecia areata. Study details: Treatment comprised oral tofacitinib, 5 to 10 mg twice daily, in treated patients. Once tofacitinib had been taken for 6 to 18 months, 6 months off drug followed.

Regarding this clone: Its antigen is not known.

Noted treatment: oral pan-JAK inhibitor, 5-10 mg twice daily. Whole-study results and caveats: Tofacitinib significantly lowered scalp clonality and expanded CD8+ clones among the top 100. Scalp lesions, especially in alopecia totalis/universalis, had higher clonality than normal scalp.

Extracted RNA was reverse transcribed, and the resulting cDNA served as sequencing template. This table comes from immunoSEQ multiplex PCR, and its TCRdb copy is limited to in-frame clones, with some not included. Among approximately 200,000 clones, 55% to 70% were seen once, and the ten largest hold under 7%. The material sequenced was CD4+ T cells sorted from blood, taken at week 24, from a patient treated with tofacitinib. The TCR originated in a human donor with alopecia areata.

The CDR3 bases are TGCGCCAGCAGCCCCCCTATAGCGGGAGGTATCTCCTACGAGCAGTACTTC. Translation: CASSPPIAGGISYEQYF. V gene TRBV4-1 combines with J gene TRBJ2-7, with TRBD2 identical over 10 bases. The V segment lost 4 bases and the J segment 0 bases; nucleotides outside the gene matches: 9. From germline, CDR1 is MGHRA and CDR2 YSYEKL. This CDR3 spans 17 amino acids.